The clone carrying this T cell receptor (beta chain) was seen repeatedly, ten times or more. These data are taken from a study of patients and donors after allogeneic stem cell transplantation. A single record per CDR3 protein comes from TCRdb applying MiXCR to the RT-PCR reads. Of roughly 880,000 distinct CDR3 sequences listed, under 20% are singletons. This CDR3 has 15 amino acids. V lost 5 bases and J lost 0, with 12 bases in between. Germline CDR1 and CDR2: MGHDK and SYGVNS. The TCR originated in a human donor who was either an allogeneic HSCT recipient or a stem cell or donor lymphocyte infusion donor (not recorded which). It is not recorded whose cells these are; they may come from a transplant donor. The chain links TRBV25-1 to TRBJ2-3; tentative D call: TRBD1 (5 bases). Sequencing was carried out using blood, either unsorted or a sorted T cell fraction (not recorded which). CDR3 sequence (DNA): TGTGCCAGCAGTAAGACAGCTACCAGCACAGATACGCAGTATTTT. Its translation is CASSKTATSTDTQYF. Supplemented by reference TRBV25-1 and TRBJ2-3, the full variable domain reads EADIYQTPRYLVIGTGKKITLECSQTMGHDKMYWYQQDPGMELHLIHYSYGVNSTEKGDLSSESTVSRIRTEHFPLTLESARPSHTSQYLCASSKTATSTDTQYFGPGTRLTVL.